This T cell receptor beta chain comes out of a study of neurological immune-mediated disorders. The CDR3 contains 18 residues. The germline CDR1 and CDR2 sequences are LGHDT and YNNKEL (reference sequence). V shed 3 bases and J shed 1 base, with 18 bases lying between them. The cDNA was generated by 5'RACE with 10-nucleotide random UMIs. Whenever a sequencing run was performed, it yielded over 180 million TCR-beta sequences from 15-18 subjects. TCRdb re-called the 5' RACE reads through MiXCR, storing one row per CDR3 protein. This sample yields around 23,000 distinct CDR3 sequences, of which under 15% are seen a single time; about a sixth belongs to the top ten.

This receptor was obtained from a woman aged 40-49 years with HTLV-1-associated myelopathy (HAM/TSP). The chain couples TRBV3-1 to TRBJ2-2; possible D gene TRBD2, 5 bases. The sequencing input was PBMCs. The DNA of the CDR3 is TGTGCCAGCAGCCACATATACCGGAGGACGAAGAACACCGGGGAGCTGTTTTTT. Translating gives CASSHIYRRTKNTGELFF.